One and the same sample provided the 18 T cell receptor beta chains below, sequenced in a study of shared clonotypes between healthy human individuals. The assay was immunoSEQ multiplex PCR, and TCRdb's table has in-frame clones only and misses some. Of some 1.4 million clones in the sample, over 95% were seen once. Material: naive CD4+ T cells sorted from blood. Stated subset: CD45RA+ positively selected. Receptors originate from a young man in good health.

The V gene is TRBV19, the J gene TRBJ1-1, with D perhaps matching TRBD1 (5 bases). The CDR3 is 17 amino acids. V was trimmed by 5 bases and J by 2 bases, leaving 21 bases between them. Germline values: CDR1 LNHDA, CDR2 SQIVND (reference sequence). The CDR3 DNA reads TGTGCCAGTAGTTCACTCCAGGGACTAGGGATCAACACTGAAGCTTTCTTT. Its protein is CASSSLQGLGINTEAFF. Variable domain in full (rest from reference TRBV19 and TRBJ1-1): DGGITQSPKYLFRKEGQNVTLSCEQNLNHDAMYWYRQDPGQGLRLIYYSQIVNDFQKGDIAEGYSVSREKKESFPLTVTSAQKNPTAFYLCASSSLQGLGINTEAFFGQGTRLTVV.

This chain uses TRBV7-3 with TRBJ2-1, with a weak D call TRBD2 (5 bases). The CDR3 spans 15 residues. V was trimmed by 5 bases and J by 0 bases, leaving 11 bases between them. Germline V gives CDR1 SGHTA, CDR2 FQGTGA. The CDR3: CASSREGSSYNEQFF. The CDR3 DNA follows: TGTGCCAGCAGCCGCGAGGGAAGCTCCTACAATGAGCAGTTCTTC.

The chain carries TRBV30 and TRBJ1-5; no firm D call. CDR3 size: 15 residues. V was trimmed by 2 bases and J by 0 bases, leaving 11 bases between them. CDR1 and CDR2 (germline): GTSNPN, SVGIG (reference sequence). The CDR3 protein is CAWSSNSVSNQPQHF. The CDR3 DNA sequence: TGTGCCTGGAGTTCAAACAGTGTTAGCAATCAGCCCCAGCATTTT.

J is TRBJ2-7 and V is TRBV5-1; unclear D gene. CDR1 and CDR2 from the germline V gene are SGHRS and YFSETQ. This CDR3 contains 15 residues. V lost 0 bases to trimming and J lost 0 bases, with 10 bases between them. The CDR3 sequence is CASSLVVGISYEQYF. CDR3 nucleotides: TGCGCCAGCAGCTTGGTTGTGGGGATCTCCTACGAGCAGTACTTC.

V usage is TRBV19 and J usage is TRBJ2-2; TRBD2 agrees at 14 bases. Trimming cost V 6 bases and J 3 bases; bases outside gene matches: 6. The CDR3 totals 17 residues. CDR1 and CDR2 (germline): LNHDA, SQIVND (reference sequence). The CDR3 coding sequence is TGTGCCAGTAGGAGCAGGGGACTAGCGGGGGACACCGGGGAGCTGTTTTTT. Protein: CASRSRGLAGDTGELFF.

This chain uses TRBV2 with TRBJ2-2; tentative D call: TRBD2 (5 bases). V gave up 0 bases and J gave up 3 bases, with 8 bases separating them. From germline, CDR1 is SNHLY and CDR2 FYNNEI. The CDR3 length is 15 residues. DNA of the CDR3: TGTGCCAGCAGTGAAGCTAGCGCATACACCGGGGAGCTGTTTTTT. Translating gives CASSEASAYTGELFF.

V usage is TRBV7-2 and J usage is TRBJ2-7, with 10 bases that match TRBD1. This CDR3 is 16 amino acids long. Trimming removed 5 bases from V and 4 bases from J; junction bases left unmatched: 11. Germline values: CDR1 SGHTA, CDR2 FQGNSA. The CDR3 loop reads CASSPGPGTGVYEQYF. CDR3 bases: TGTGCCAGCAGCCCAGGACCCGGGACAGGGGTTTACGAGCAGTACTTC.

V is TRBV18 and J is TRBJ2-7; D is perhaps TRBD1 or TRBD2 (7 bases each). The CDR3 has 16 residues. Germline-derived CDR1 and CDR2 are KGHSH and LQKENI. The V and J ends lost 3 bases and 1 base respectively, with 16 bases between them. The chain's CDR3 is CASSPSPGGVSYEQYF. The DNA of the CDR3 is TGTGCCAGCTCACCTTCACCAGGGGGGGTGTCCTACGAGCAGTACTTC.

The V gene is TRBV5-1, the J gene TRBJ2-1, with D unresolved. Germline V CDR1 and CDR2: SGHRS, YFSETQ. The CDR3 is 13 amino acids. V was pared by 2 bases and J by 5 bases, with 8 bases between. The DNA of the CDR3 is TGCGCCAGCAGCTTTGGCAGAGACAATGAGCAGTTCTTC. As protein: CASSFGRDNEQFF.

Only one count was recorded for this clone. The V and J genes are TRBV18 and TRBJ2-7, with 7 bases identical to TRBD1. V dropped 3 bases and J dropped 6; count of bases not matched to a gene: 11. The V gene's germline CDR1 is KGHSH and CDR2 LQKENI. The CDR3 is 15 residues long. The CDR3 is CASSPQVTGAGEQYF. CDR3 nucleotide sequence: TGTGCCAGCTCACCCCAAGTTACAGGGGCGGGCGAGCAGTACTTC.

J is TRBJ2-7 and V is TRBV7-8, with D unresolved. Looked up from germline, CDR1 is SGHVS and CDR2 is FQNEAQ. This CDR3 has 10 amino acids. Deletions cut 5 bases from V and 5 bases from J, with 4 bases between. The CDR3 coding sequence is TGTGCCAGCAGCAATGACGAGCAGTACTTC. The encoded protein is CASSNDEQYF.

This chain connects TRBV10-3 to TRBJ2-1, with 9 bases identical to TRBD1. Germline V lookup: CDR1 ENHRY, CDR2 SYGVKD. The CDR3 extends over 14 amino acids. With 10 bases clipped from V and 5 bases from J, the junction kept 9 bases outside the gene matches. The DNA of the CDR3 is TGTGCCACCCGTAGGACAGGGGAGGACAATGAGCAGTTCTTC. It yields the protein CATRRTGEDNEQFF.

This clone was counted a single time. The chain's CDR3 is CASSLFVRGGTDTQYF. CDR3 in DNA: TGTGCCAGCAGCTTATTTGTTAGGGGGGGCACAGATACGCAGTATTTT. The chain links TRBV7-6 to TRBJ2-3; either TRBD1 or TRBD2 may fit D (6 bases each). Looked up from germline, CDR1 is SGHVS and CDR2 is FNYEAQ. The CDR3 has 16 residues. Trimming pared 2 bases from V and 1 base from J, leaving 13 bases between.

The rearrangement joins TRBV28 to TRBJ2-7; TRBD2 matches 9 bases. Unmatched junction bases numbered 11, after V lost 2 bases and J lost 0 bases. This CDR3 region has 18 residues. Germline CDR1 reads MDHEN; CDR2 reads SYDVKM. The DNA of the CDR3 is TGTGCCAGCAGTTTAGTTGGTAGCGGGAGTTTGGACTCCTACGAGCAGTACTTC. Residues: CASSLVGSGSLDSYEQYF.

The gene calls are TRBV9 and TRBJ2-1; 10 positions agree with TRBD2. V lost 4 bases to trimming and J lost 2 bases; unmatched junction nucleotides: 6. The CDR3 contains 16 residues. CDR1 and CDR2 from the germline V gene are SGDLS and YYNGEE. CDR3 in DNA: TGTGCCAGCAGCCCTAGCGGGAGAGGGGCCTACAATGAGCAGTTCTTC. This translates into CASSPSGRGAYNEQFF. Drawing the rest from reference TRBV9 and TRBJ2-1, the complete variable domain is DSGVTQTPKHLITATGQRVTLRCSPRSGDLSVYWYQQSLDQGLQFLIQYYNGEERAKGNILERFSAQQFPDLHSELNLSSLELGDSALYFCASSPSGRGAYNEQFFGPGTRLTVL.

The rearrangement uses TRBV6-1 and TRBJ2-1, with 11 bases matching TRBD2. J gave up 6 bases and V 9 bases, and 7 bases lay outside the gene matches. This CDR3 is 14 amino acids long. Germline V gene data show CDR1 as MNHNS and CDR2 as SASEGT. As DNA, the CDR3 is TGTGCCAGATCCGCGACTAGCGGGGTCAATGAGCAGTTCTTC. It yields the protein CARSATSGVNEQFF.

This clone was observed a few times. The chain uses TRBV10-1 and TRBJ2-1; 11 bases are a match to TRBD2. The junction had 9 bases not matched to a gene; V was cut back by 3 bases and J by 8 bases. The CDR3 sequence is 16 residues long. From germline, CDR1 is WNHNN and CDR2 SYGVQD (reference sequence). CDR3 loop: CASSDILAGGPDEQFF. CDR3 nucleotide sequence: TGCGCCAGCAGTGATATCTTAGCGGGAGGGCCTGATGAGCAGTTCTTC.

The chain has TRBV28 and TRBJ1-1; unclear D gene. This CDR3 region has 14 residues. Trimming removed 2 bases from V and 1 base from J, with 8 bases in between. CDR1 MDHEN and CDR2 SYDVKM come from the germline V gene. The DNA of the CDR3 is TGTGCCAGCAGTTTACCTACAGAGAACACTGAAGCTTTCTTT. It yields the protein CASSLPTENTEAFF.